The clone carrying this T cell receptor beta chain was counted ten times or more. Its antigen is unidentified. This sample is part of a study of identical twins. Study-level findings and limits: These conclusions were based on statistical analysis (cross-sectional, not following the same donors).

Germline V gives CDR1 SQVTM, CDR2 ANQGSEA. V lost 0 bases and J lost 6; bases outside the gene matches: 9. The CDR3 has 15 amino acids. One entry per CDR3 protein results from TCRdb running MiXCR on the 5' RACE reads. The repertoire holds 240,000 or so distinct CDR3 sequences, with about 13% as singletons. This same sample was also part of a study on yellow fever vaccine responses in identical twins.

Sequencing was performed on memory (CD45RO+) T cells sorted from blood. This TCR was sampled from a woman aged 18-35 years in good health. The chain employs TRBV29-1 and TRBJ2-5, with 8 bases that match TRBD2. The CDR3 bases are TGCAGCGTTGAAGACCATAGCGGGACCAGAAAGACCCAGTACTTC. Translation: CSVEDHSGTRKTQYF.